A selection of T cell receptor beta chains follows, all from one sample in a study of Graves' ophthalmopathy and Graves' hyperthyroidism. TCRdb re-analysed the multiplex PCR reads in MiXCR, keeping a single row per CDR3 protein. The sample includes over a million distinct CDR3 sequences, approximately 35% of them seen just once. The sample taken for sequencing was peripheral blood or thyroid tissue (not recorded which). All receptors come from an adult man with Graves' hyperthyroidism. Both conserved end residues are part of each CDR3. The D gene is left open where the match is weak. Expanded clones are given a class, and other clones once, few, many or no size at all.

size: few; J: TRBJ2-7; V: TRBV7-9; D: TRBD1; CDR3: CAGSSKTGGTPYEQYF; DNA: TGTGCCGGCAGCTCCAAGACAGGGGGGACCCCCTACGAGCAGTACTTC
size: many; J: TRBJ1-5; V: TRBV7-2; D: -; CDR3: CASSLGPGLGQPQHF; DNA: TGTGCCAGCAGCTTAGGGCCAGGGTTGGGACAGCCCCAGCATTTT
size: -; J: TRBJ2-5; V: TRBV7-9; D: TRBD1; CDR3: CASSYRTGGASETQYF; DNA: TGTGCCAGCAGCTACCGGACAGGGGGGGCTTCCGAGACCCAGTACTTC
size: -; J: TRBJ2-5; V: TRBV15; D: -; CDR3: CATSRDPGHQETQYF; DNA: TGTGCCACCAGCAGAGATCCGGGGCACCAAGAGACCCAGTACTTC
size: many; J: TRBJ1-1; V: TRBV19; D: TRBD1; CDR3: CASSADRDNTEAFF; DNA: TGTGCCAGTAGTGCCGACAGGGACAACACTGAAGCTTTCTTT
size: few; J: TRBJ2-3; V: TRBV2; D: -; CDR3: CASSGGLADTQYF; DNA: TGTGCCAGCAGCGGGGGGCTCGCAGATACGCAGTATTTT
size: many; J: TRBJ1-1; V: TRBV12-3/TRBV12-4; D: -; CDR3: CASSLGEGRKAFF; DNA: TGTGCCAGCAGTTTGGGGGAAGGGCGGAAAGCTTTCTTT
size: many; J: TRBJ2-5; V: TRBV9; D: -; CDR3: CASSVTLVGETQYF; DNA: TGTGCCAGCAGCGTAACCCTAGTTGGGGAGACCCAGTACTTC
size: -; J: TRBJ2-3; V: TRBV19; D: TRBD1; CDR3: CASSPRDRVRTDTQYF; DNA: TGTGCCAGTAGTCCTCGGGACAGGGTGAGGACAGATACGCAGTATTTT
size: -; J: TRBJ1-4; V: TRBV7-9; D: -; CDR3: CASSLGQGNLFF; DNA: TGCGCCAGCAGCTTGGGGCAGGGTAATCTGTTTTTT
size: -; J: TRBJ1-5; V: TRBV5-6; D: TRBD1; CDR3: CASSYTGTGDQPQHF; DNA: TGTGCCAGCAGCTACACCGGGACAGGGGACCAGCCCCAGCATTTT
size: many; J: TRBJ1-1; V: TRBV20-1; D: -; CDR3: CSARVGLPPNTEAFF; DNA: TGCAGTGCTAGAGTGGGTTTACCGCCAAACACTGAAGCTTTCTTT
size: -; J: TRBJ2-5; V: TRBV7-9; D: TRBD1; CDR3: CASSVGGTGGAETQYF; DNA: TGTGCCAGCAGCGTAGGCGGGACAGGGGGCGCAGAGACCCAGTACTTC
size: many; J: TRBJ2-5; V: TRBV7-9; D: -; CDR3: CASSSPATIQETQYF; DNA: TGTGCCAGCAGCTCCCCGGCAACCATCCAAGAGACCCAGTACTTC
size: -; J: TRBJ1-5; V: TRBV13; D: -; CDR3: CASSQGGSQHF; DNA: TGTGCCAGCAGCCAAGGCGGATCCCAGCATTTT
size: -; J: TRBJ2-7; V: TRBV14; D: -; CDR3: CASSQAGANEQYF; DNA: TGTGCCAGCAGCCAAGCAGGGGCTAACGAGCAGTACTTC
size: -; J: TRBJ1-1; V: TRBV12-3/TRBV12-4; D: -; CDR3: CATQRATNTEAFF; DNA: TGTGCCACCCAGCGGGCCACGAACACTGAAGCTTTCTTT
size: few; J: TRBJ2-5; V: TRBV29-1; D: -; CDR3: CSVETRSQETQYF; DNA: TGCAGCGTTGAAACTAGGTCCCAAGAGACCCAGTACTTC
size: once; J: TRBJ1-5; V: TRBV19; D: TRBD1; CDR3: CASSMSGTVGNQPQHF; DNA: TGTGCCAGTAGTATGTCCGGGACAGTGGGCAATCAGCCCCAGCATTTT
size: -; J: TRBJ2-7; V: TRBV7-2; D: -; CDR3: CANSQENRGGYEQYF; DNA: TGTGCCAACAGCCAAGAGAACAGGGGAGGTTACGAGCAGTACTTC
size: many; J: TRBJ1-5; V: TRBV20-1; D: -; CDR3: CSARYQLSNQPQHF; DNA: TGCAGTGCTAGATATCAGCTTAGCAATCAGCCCCAGCATTTT
size: many; J: TRBJ2-7; V: TRBV5-5; D: -; CDR3: CASSRRVEEGYEQYF; DNA: TGTGCCAGCAGCCGCCGAGTGGAGGAAGGCTACGAGCAGTACTTC
size: -; J: TRBJ1-5; V: TRBV6-6; D: TRBD1; CDR3: CASSYGTAFNQPQHF; DNA: TGTGCCAGCAGTTACGGGACAGCCTTCAATCAGCCCCAGCATTTT
size: few; J: TRBJ2-5; V: TRBV7-9; D: -; CDR3: CASSYGGSQETQYF; DNA: TGTGCCAGCAGCTACGGAGGGTCCCAAGAGACCCAGTACTTC
size: -; J: TRBJ2-5; V: TRBV15; D: -; CDR3: CATSSLDGPVETQYF; DNA: TGTGCCACCAGCAGCTTGGATGGGCCGGTGGAGACCCAGTACTTC
size: few; J: TRBJ1-5; V: TRBV5-6; D: -; CDR3: CASSLAIDKPQHF; DNA: TGTGCCAGCAGCTTGGCTATTGATAAGCCCCAGCATTTT
size: many; J: TRBJ1-2; V: TRBV6-5; D: -; CDR3: CASSDPDIYDGYTF; DNA: TGTGCCAGCAGCGACCCAGACATCTATGATGGCTACACCTTC
size: -; J: TRBJ2-1; V: TRBV7-2; D: TRBD1; CDR3: CASSLPGGGNEQFF; DNA: TGTGCCAGCAGCTTGCCAGGGGGTGGTAATGAGCAGTTCTTC
size: many; J: TRBJ2-7; V: TRBV7-9; D: -; CDR3: CASSLTIDYEQYF; DNA: TGTGCCAGCAGCCTAACGATCGACTACGAGCAGTACTTC
size: -; J: TRBJ1-1; V: TRBV4-1; D: TRBD1; CDR3: CASSQDSGTGTLKGNTEAFF; DNA: TGCGCCAGCAGCCAGGATTCCGGGACAGGAACCCTGAAGGGGAACACTGAAGCTTTCTTT
size: -; J: TRBJ2-7; V: TRBV7-6; D: TRBD1; CDR3: CASSRPGQISYEQYF; DNA: TGTGCCAGCAGCCGTCCGGGACAGATTTCTTACGAGCAGTACTTC
size: -; J: TRBJ1-1; V: TRBV7-9; D: TRBD1; CDR3: CASSFDDRATEAFF; DNA: TGTGCCAGCAGCTTCGATGACAGGGCCACTGAAGCTTTCTTT
size: many; J: TRBJ2-6; V: TRBV6-4; D: -; CDR3: CASSDSNSGANVLTF; DNA: TGTGCCAGCAGTGACTCAAACTCTGGGGCCAACGTCCTGACTTTC
size: many; J: TRBJ1-4; V: TRBV7-9; D: TRBD1; CDR3: CASSLAGTGGKLFF; DNA: TGTGCCAGCAGCTTAGCGGGGACAGGGGGAAAACTGTTTTTT
size: few; J: TRBJ2-5; V: TRBV6-2/TRBV6-3; D: -; CDR3: CASSSGRVGETQYF; DNA: TGTGCCAGCAGTTCCGGTAGGGTGGGAGAGACCCAGTACTTC
size: -; J: TRBJ2-3; V: TRBV29-1; D: TRBD2; CDR3: CSARTSRRTDTQYF; DNA: TGCAGCGCCCGGACTAGTCGACGCACAGATACGCAGTATTTT
size: few; J: TRBJ1-6; V: TRBV12-3/TRBV12-4; D: -; CDR3: CAPAGIGGRTLHF; DNA: TGTGCGCCAGCAGGTATTGGAGGTCGTACCCTCCACTTT
size: -; J: TRBJ2-5; V: TRBV6-5; D: -; CDR3: CASSYRRRGQETQYF; DNA: TGTGCCAGCAGTTACCGACGCAGGGGTCAAGAGACCCAGTACTTC
size: many; J: TRBJ2-5; V: TRBV24-1; D: TRBD1; CDR3: CATSDRRGLVETQYF; DNA: TGTGCCACCAGTGATCGCAGGGGGCTGGTAGAGACCCAGTACTTC